This TCR beta chain is from a study of blood T cell repertoires in COVID-19. Using immunoSEQ multiplex PCR, the repertoire was profiled, and TCRdb retains in-frame clones only, with some absent. Altogether fewer than 200,000 clones are present, roughly 90% being singletons, with the ten largest covering around 5%. Germline lookup yields CDR1 SGDLS and CDR2 YYNGEE. The trim removed 4 bases at V and 4 bases at J, leaving 8 bases unmatched. The CDR3 has 15 residues. Sequenced sample: peripheral blood. This TCR came from a man aged 18 to 30 with COVID-19, enrolled during active disease. The chain carries TRBV9 and TRBJ1-5, with 7 bases matching TRBD1. CDR3 in amino acids: CASSSGGFGNQPQHF. CDR3 sequence (DNA): TGTGCCAGCAGCTCAGGGGGATTTGGAAATCAGCCCCAGCATTTT.